One sample yielded the 9 T cell receptor beta chains listed below, sequenced in a study of T-cell reconstitution after alpha-beta-depleted transplantation in children. Preparation of the TCRbeta library involved a method that used unique molecular identifiers. TCRdb passed the PCR reads through MiXCR, listing each CDR3 protein once. The sample holds about 980,000 distinct CDR3 sequences; about 26% are singletons and the top ten take under 30%. The sequencing used PBMCs, mostly from graft donor cells, collected 360 days after TCRalphabeta/CD19-depleted stem cell transplant. Source of these receptors: a boy younger than two who had a stem cell transplant for SCID, so the T cells may come from the graft donor.

Of note for this clonotype: Compared with germline, one end of the junction differs, possibly owing to a read error. The chain carries TRBV27 and TRBJ1-3, with a possible D match to TRBD1 (6 bases). Looked up from germline, CDR1 is MNHEY and CDR2 is SMNVEV (reference sequence). The CDR3 is 14 residues long. The CDR3 sequence is CASRRTASGNTTYF. The CDR3 coding sequence is TGTGCCAGCAGGAGGACAGCCTCTGGAAACACCACATATTTT.

This chain links TRBV4-1 with TRBJ2-6, with TRBD1 identical over 8 bases. V trimming: 5 bases; J trimming: 2 bases; junction bases outside the gene matches: 8. This CDR3 has 17 residues. Germline loops: CDR1 MGHRA, CDR2 YSYEKL. DNA for the CDR3: TGCGCCAGCAGCTCAGCGGACAGGGCGCCTGGGGCCAACGTCCTGACTTTC. It encodes CASSSADRAPGANVLTF.

The V and J genes are TRBV5-6 and TRBJ2-5; 7 nucleotides match TRBD1. With 4 bases clipped from V and 1 base from J, the junction kept 10 bases outside the gene matches. This CDR3 has 16 residues. Germline loops: CDR1 SGHDT, CDR2 YYEEEE. CDR3 amino acids: CASSPPTGRFQETQYF. CDR3 nucleotides: TGTGCCAGCAGCCCTCCGACAGGGCGATTCCAAGAGACCCAGTACTTC.

This clonotype has only a few counts. The chain uses TRBV7-2 and TRBJ1-2, with 10 bases matching TRBD1. V was pared by 3 bases and J by 7 bases, with 8 bases of the junction left unmatched. The CDR3 extends over 15 amino acids. Germline CDR1 reads SGHTA; CDR2 reads FQGNSA. In DNA, the CDR3 is TGTGCCAGCAGCTTCGGGGGGACAGGGGCCGGTGGCTACACCTTC. This gives the protein CASSFGGTGAGGYTF.

This chain uses TRBV6-1 with TRBJ1-1; D is ambiguous. The length of the CDR3 is 13 residues. Deletions cut 7 bases from V and 1 base from J, with 10 bases between. Germline V gene sequence: CDR1 MNHNS, CDR2 SASEGT. CDR3 bases: TGTGCCAGCAACACGGTCGGGAACACTGAAGCTTTCTTT. It yields the protein CASNTVGNTEAFF.

The chain employs TRBV18 and TRBJ2-1; either TRBD1 or TRBD2 may fit D (5 bases each). The CDR3 sequence is 15 residues long. V was pared by 0 bases and J by 6 bases, with 12 bases between. Germline V gene sequence: CDR1 KGHSH, CDR2 LQKENI. CDR3 protein: CASSPPGPRANEQFF. The CDR3 coding sequence is TGTGCCAGCTCACCACCGGGACCGCGCGCCAATGAGCAGTTCTTC.

This clonotype was recorded a few times. The genes are TRBV12-3 or TRBV12-4 and TRBJ2-3, with D unresolved. There are 14 residues in the CDR3. V shed 4 bases and J shed 0 bases, with 8 bases lying between them. In nucleotides, the CDR3 is TGTGCCAGCAGTTCACCGATCAGCACAGATACGCAGTATTTT. Amino acid sequence: CASSSPISTDTQYF.

V is TRBV6-1 and J is TRBJ1-5; 7 bases agree with TRBD1. CDR1 and CDR2 from the germline V gene are MNHNS and SASEGT. The CDR3 contains 17 residues. With V trimmed by 6 bases and J by 0 bases, 11 bases remained unmatched. CDR3 region: CASRPGQKGYSNQPQHF. Written as DNA, the CDR3 is TGTGCCAGCAGGCCGGGACAGAAGGGCTATAGCAATCAGCCCCAGCATTTT.

This sequence joins TRBV12-3 or TRBV12-4 and TRBJ1-1; D gene uncertain. Trimming removed 6 bases at V and 2 bases at J, with 19 bases between. There are 16 residues in the CDR3. CDR3 amino acids: CASSPQAPTQNTEAFF. CDR3 nucleotides: TGTGCCAGCAGCCCACAAGCTCCCACCCAAAACACTGAAGCTTTCTTT.